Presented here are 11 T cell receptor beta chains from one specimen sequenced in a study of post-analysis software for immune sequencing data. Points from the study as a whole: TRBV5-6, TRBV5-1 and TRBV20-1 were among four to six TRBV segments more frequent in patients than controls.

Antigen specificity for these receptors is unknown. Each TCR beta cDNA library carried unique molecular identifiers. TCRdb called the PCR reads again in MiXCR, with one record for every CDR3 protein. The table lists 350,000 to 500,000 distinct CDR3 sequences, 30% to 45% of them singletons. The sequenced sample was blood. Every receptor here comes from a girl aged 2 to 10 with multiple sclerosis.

The CDR3 region has the DNA TGTGCCAGCACCCAAGTGCAGGACGAGCAGTACTTC. Translating gives CASTQVQDEQYF. This sequence joins TRBV28 and TRBJ2-7, with D hard to call. Germline V gene sequence: CDR1 MDHEN, CDR2 SYDVKM. Trimming shortened V by 7 bases and J by 5 bases, and 12 bases separated the two germline ends. The CDR3 is made up of 12 amino acids.

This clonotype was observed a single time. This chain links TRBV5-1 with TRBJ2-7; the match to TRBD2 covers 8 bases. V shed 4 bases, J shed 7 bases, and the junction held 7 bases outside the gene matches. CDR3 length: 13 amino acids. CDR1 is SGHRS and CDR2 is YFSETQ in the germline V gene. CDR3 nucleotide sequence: TGCGCCAGCAGCACGGGACTAGGGGTTGAGCAGTACTTC. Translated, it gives CASSTGLGVEQYF.

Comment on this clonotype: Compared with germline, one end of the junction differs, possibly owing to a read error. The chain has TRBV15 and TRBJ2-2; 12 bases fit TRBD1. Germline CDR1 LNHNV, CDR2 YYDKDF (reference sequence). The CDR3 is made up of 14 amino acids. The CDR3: CATRGTGGTGERFF. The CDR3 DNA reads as TGTGCCACCAGGGGGACAGGGGGCACCGGGGAGCGGTTTTTT.

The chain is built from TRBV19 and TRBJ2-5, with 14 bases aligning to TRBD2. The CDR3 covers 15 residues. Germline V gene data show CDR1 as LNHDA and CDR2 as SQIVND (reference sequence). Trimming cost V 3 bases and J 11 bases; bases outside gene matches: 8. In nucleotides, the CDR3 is TGTGCCAGTAGTATTGGGACTAGCGGGGGCAATGAGCAGTACTTC. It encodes CASSIGTSGGNEQYF.

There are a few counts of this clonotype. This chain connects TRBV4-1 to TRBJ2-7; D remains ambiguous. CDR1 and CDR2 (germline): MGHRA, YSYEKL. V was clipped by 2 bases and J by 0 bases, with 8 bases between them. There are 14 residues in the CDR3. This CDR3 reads CASSQPRSSYEQYF. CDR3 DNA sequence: TGCGCCAGCAGCCAACCGCGTAGCTCCTACGAGCAGTACTTC.

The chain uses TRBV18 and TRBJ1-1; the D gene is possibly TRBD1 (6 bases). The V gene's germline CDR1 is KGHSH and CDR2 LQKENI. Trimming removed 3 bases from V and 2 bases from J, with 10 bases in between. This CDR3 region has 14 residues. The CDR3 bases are TGTGCCAGCTCACCCCGGGACACTAACACTGAAGCTTTCTTT. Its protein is CASSPRDTNTEAFF. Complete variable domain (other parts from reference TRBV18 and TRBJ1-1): NAGVMQNPRHLVRRRGQEARLRCSPMKGHSHVYWYRQLPEEGLKFMVYLQKENIIDESGMPKERFSAEFPKEGPSILRIQQVVRGDSAAYFCASSPRDTNTEAFFGQGTRLTVV.

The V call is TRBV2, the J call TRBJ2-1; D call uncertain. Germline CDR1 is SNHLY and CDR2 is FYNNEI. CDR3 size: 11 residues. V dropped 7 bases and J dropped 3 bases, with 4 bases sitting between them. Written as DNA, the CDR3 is TGTGCCAGCAAGAACTACAATGAGCAGTTCTTC. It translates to CASKNYNEQFF.

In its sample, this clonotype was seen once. The CDR3 DNA reads as TGCAGTGCGAGCGGGAAGACCTACGAGCAGTACTTC. Translated, it gives CSASGKTYEQYF. This rearrangement joins TRBV20-1 to TRBJ2-7, with TRBD2 identical over 7 bases. CDR1 and CDR2 from the germline V gene are DFQATT and SNEGSKA (reference sequence). Losses at the gene ends were 6 bases for V and 2 bases for J; bases not matched to a gene: 4. The CDR3 sequence is 12 residues long.

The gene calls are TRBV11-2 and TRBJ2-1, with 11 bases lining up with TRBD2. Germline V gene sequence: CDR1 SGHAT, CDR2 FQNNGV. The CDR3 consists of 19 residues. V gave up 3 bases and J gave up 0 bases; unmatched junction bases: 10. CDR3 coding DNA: TGTGCCAGCAGCTTCATGGGTCTAGCGGGGGGCAGCTCCTACAATGAGCAGTTCTTC. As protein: CASSFMGLAGGSSYNEQFF.

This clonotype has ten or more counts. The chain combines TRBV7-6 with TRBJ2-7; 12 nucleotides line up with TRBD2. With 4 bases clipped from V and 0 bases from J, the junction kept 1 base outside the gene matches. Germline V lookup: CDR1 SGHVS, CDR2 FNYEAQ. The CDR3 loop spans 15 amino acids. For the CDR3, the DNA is TGTGCCAGCAGCTCGACTAGCGGGAGCTCCTACGAGCAGTACTTC. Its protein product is CASSSTSGSSYEQYF.

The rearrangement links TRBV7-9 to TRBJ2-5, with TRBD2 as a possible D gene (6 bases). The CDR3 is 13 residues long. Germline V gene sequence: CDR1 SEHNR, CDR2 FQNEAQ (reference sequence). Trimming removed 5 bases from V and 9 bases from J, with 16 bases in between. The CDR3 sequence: CASSQLPREAQYF. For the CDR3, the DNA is TGTGCCAGCAGCCAACTCCCCAGGGAGGCCCAGTACTTC.